These 20 T cell receptor beta chains were sequenced from one sample in a study of shared clonotypes between healthy human individuals. TCRdb's table, derived via immunoSEQ multiplex PCR, lists solely in-frame clones and lacks some. The sample includes about 820,000 clones, over 90% of them seen just once. In the naive CD8 group, cells lacked CD45RO and were positively selected for CCR7, so terminally differentiated effector memory CD45RA+ cells were left out. The sample comprised naive CD8+ T cells sorted from blood. The receptors stem from a young man in good health.

This clone was seen once. V and J are TRBV29-1 and TRBJ2-1, with D uncertain. This CDR3 has 14 residues. Germline V gene sequence: CDR1 SQVTM, CDR2 ANQGSEA. V lost 1 base to trimming and J lost 0 bases, with 7 bases between them. CDR3 nucleotide sequence: TGCAGCGTTGAAGGTCTAGACTCCTACAATGAGCAGTTCTTC. Amino acids: CSVEGLDSYNEQFF.

The chain uses TRBV27 and TRBJ2-1, with 12 bases matching TRBD2. CDR1 is MNHEY, CDR2 SMNVEV, per germline (reference sequence). J was trimmed by 9 bases and V by 3 bases; bases with no gene match: 6. The CDR3 runs 15 residues. The DNA of the CDR3 is TGTGCCAGCAGTTTGACGACTAGCGGGAGCAGTGAGCAGTTCTTC. This gives the protein CASSLTTSGSSEQFF.

The chain links TRBV5-1 to TRBJ2-7; either TRBD1 or TRBD2 may supply D (5 bases each). The CDR3 is 20 amino acids. V lost 3 bases, J lost 3 bases, and 31 bases lay in between. The germline CDR1 and CDR2 sequences are SGHRS and YFSETQ. The CDR3 nucleotides are TGCGCCAGCAGCTCGGACCACGACGTAACATTGAGACGGGGCCACTACGAGCAGTACTTC. Translated, it gives CASSSDHDVTLRRGHYEQYF.

The chain recombines TRBV29-1 with TRBJ2-3; D is unclear. Between the trimmed V and J ends, which lost 2 bases and 0 bases, there was a span of 12 bases. CDR1 and CDR2 from the germline V gene are SQVTM and ANQGSEA. The CDR3 sequence is 15 residues long. The CDR3 sequence: CSVEINGFSTDTQYF. CDR3 nucleotide sequence: TGCAGCGTTGAAATTAACGGGTTTAGCACAGATACGCAGTATTTT.

The chain employs TRBV6-4 and TRBJ2-3, with 12 bases that match TRBD2. CDR3 length: 15 amino acids. The junction had 11 bases not matched to a gene; V was cut back by 11 bases and J by 5 bases. Germline V gene data show CDR1 as MRHNA and CDR2 as SNTAGT. CDR3 loop: CASKSLAGGGDTQYF. In DNA, the CDR3 is TGTGCCTCGAAAAGCCTAGCGGGAGGGGGAGATACGCAGTATTTT.

V gene TRBV2 combines with J gene TRBJ2-3, with D perhaps TRBD1 or TRBD2 (6 bases each). The V gene's germline CDR1 is SNHLY and CDR2 FYNNEI. The CDR3 runs 16 residues. Trimming took 8 bases from V and 1 from J, leaving 19 bases between them. The CDR3 region has the DNA TGTGCCAGCCCGTTTCGTAACAGGGAGGGCACAGATACGCAGTATTTT. This sequence encodes CASPFRNREGTDTQYF.

The V call is TRBV5-1, the J call TRBJ2-1; 7 bases line up with TRBD2. Germline V gene data show CDR1 as SGHRS and CDR2 as YFSETQ. The CDR3 spans 17 residues. J lost 5 bases, V lost 1 base, and 12 bases had no gene match. Here the CDR3 DNA reads TGCGCCAGCAGCTTGAGCCCTGGACTAGTCAGGGACAATGAGCAGTTCTTC. Translating gives CASSLSPGLVRDNEQFF. The full variable domain, completed using reference TRBV5-1 and TRBJ2-1, is KAGVTQTPRYLIKTRGQQVTLSCSPISGHRSVSWYQQTPGQGLQFLFEYFSETQRNKGNFPGRFSGRQFSNSRSEMNVSTLELGDSALYLCASSLSPGLVRDNEQFFGPGTRLTVL.

The rearrangement uses TRBV7-9 and TRBJ2-7; the D call may be TRBD1 or TRBD2 (5 bases each). Trimming pared 5 bases from V and 2 bases from J, leaving 22 bases between. Germline lookup yields CDR1 SEHNR and CDR2 FQNEAQ (reference sequence). This CDR3 contains 17 residues. CDR3 in amino acids: CASSPTQGTAKPYEQYF. Here the CDR3 DNA reads TGTGCCAGCAGCCCGACGCAAGGGACCGCAAAACCCTACGAGCAGTACTTC.

The chain carries TRBV7-9 and TRBJ2-1; 10 positions match TRBD1. This CDR3 spans 16 amino acids. Germline values: CDR1 SEHNR, CDR2 FQNEAQ (reference sequence). V shed 4 bases and J 4 bases; nucleotides not matched to a gene: 7. The DNA for the CDR3 is TGTGCCAGCAGCTCGTTAGAGGGACAGGGGTACAATGAGCAGTTCTTC. Residues: CASSSLEGQGYNEQFF. The complete variable domain, with remaining parts taken from reference TRBV7-9 and TRBJ2-1, reads DTGVSQNPRHKITKRGQNVTFRCDPISEHNRLYWYRQTLGQGPEFLTYFQNEAQLEKSRLLSDRFSAERPKGSFSTLEIQRTEQGDSAMYLCASSSLEGQGYNEQFFGPGTRLTVL.

This chain joins TRBV7-8 and TRBJ2-5; 9 nucleotides match TRBD2. The CDR3 is 17 residues long. Losses at the gene ends were 5 bases for V and 5 bases for J; bases not matched to a gene: 15. The V gene's germline CDR1 is SGHVS and CDR2 FQNEAQ. The CDR3 DNA reads as TGTGCCAGCAGCCTTACTGTGGGACTAGCTCCAGGGGAGACCCAGTACTTC. Its protein product is CASSLTVGLAPGETQYF.

The genes are TRBV4-1 and TRBJ1-5; TRBD1 matches 9 bases. Looked up from germline, CDR1 is MGHRA and CDR2 is YSYEKL. The CDR3 is made up of 16 amino acids. V lost 0 bases to trimming and J lost 6 bases; unmatched junction nucleotides: 6. CDR3 sequence: CASSQDGGQGGQPQHF. CDR3 nucleotides: TGCGCCAGCAGCCAAGATGGGGGACAGGGAGGTCAGCCCCAGCATTTT.

The CDR3 loop reads CASSPYDRAHEQYF. Here the CDR3 DNA reads TGTGCCAGCTCACCATACGACAGGGCCCACGAGCAGTACTTC. This chain links TRBV18 with TRBJ2-7; 7 bases match TRBD1. The V and J ends lost 2 bases and 5 bases, in that order; junction bases with no gene match: 6. CDR3 length: 14 amino acids. The germline V gene has CDR1 KGHSH and CDR2 LQKENI.

The J gene is TRBJ2-3, the V gene TRBV5-1; D not certain. CDR3 length: 14 residues. In germline, CDR1 is SGHRS, CDR2 YFSETQ. Trimming cost V 5 bases and J 2 bases, with 12 bases left between them. Here the CDR3 DNA reads TGCGCCAGCAGTGACATGATTGACACAGATACGCAGTATTTT. Translation: CASSDMIDTDTQYF.

The rearrangement links TRBV6-1 to TRBJ2-7; D call uncertain. Trimming cost V 2 bases and J 3 bases, with 14 bases left between them. This CDR3 region has 15 residues. Germline V gives CDR1 MNHNS, CDR2 SASEGT. The CDR3 loop is CASSEKGLLIYEQYF. For the CDR3, the DNA is TGTGCCAGCAGTGAAAAGGGCTTACTAATCTACGAGCAGTACTTC.

This chain joins TRBV29-1 and TRBJ2-7; 7 nucleotides match TRBD1. CDR1 is SQVTM and CDR2 is ANQGSEA in the germline V gene. The ends lost 0 bases at V and 5 bases at J; junction bases unmatched: 1. CDR3 size: 12 residues. The CDR3 nucleotides read TGCAGCGTTGAAGAACAGGGGCACGAGCAGTACTTC. Its protein product is CSVEEQGHEQYF.

The gene calls are TRBV7-9 and TRBJ2-1; D is uncertain. The V end lost 2 bases, the J end lost 2 bases, and 10 bases lay between the germline ends. The CDR3 has 15 residues. The germline gives CDR1 SEHNR, CDR2 FQNEAQ (reference sequence). DNA for the CDR3: TGTGCCAGCAGCTTAATCTCCAGGACCTACAATGAGCAGTTCTTC. Translated: CASSLISRTYNEQFF.

The chain employs TRBV7-2 and TRBJ1-5; D call uncertain. Trimming took 5 bases from V and 6 from J, leaving 14 bases between them. Looked up from germline, CDR1 is SGHTA and CDR2 is FQGNSA. This CDR3 comprises 14 residues. CDR3 sequence: CASSRTPEGQPQHF. In nucleotides, the CDR3 is TGTGCCAGCAGCCGGACCCCGGAGGGTCAGCCCCAGCATTTT.

The chain uses TRBV4-1 and TRBJ1-4, with TRBD1 identical over 10 bases. J was trimmed by 6 bases and V by 3 bases; bases with no gene match: 7. The CDR3 length is 16 residues. Per the germline V gene, CDR1 is MGHRA and CDR2 is YSYEKL. The CDR3 DNA reads as TGCGCCAGCAGCCACCTTGACAGGGGGCGGGATGAAAAACTGTTTTTT. This sequence encodes CASSHLDRGRDEKLFF.

About this clone itself: The sample carries other DNA sequences with the same CDR3. V is TRBV30 and J is TRBJ2-2; no firm D call. V was clipped by 0 bases and J by 6 bases, with 2 bases between them. The V gene's germline CDR1 is GTSNPN and CDR2 SVGIG (reference sequence). The CDR3 sequence is 11 residues long. CDR3 amino acids: CAWSVAGELFF. DNA of the CDR3: TGTGCCTGGAGTGTAGCCGGGGAGCTGTTTTTT. The complete variable domain, with remaining parts taken from reference TRBV30 and TRBJ2-2, reads SQTIHQWPATLVQPVGSPLSLECTVEGTSNPNLYWYRQAAGRGLQLLFYSVGIGQISSEVPQNLSASRPQDRQFILSSKKLLLSDSGFYLCAWSVAGELFFGEGSRLTVL.

The rearrangement joins TRBV10-3 to TRBJ2-6; D is unclear. Trimming cost V 0 bases and J 2 bases, with 8 bases left between them. Germline loops: CDR1 ENHRY, CDR2 SYGVKD. CDR3 length: 16 residues. The CDR3: CAISESMMTGANVLTF. The CDR3, as DNA: TGTGCCATCAGTGAGTCGATGATGACTGGGGCCAACGTCCTGACTTTC.